This is a list of T cell receptor beta chains from one sample in a study of T cell responses to AZD1222 COVID-19 vaccine. TCRdb's table, derived via immunoSEQ multiplex PCR, lists solely in-frame clones and lacks some. The sample holds some 160,000 clones, 70% to 90% seen once. This sample comprised peripheral blood, obtained 28 days after the second AZD1222 dose. The receptor set was obtained from an adult who received the AZD1222 COVID-19 vaccine. Both conserved end residues are part of each CDR3. A D gene is named only where the DNA matches it firmly. Size is omitted from some rows. Given values are once, few, many or a class for expanded clones.

clone size: NA; V gene: TRBV3-1/TRBV3-2; D gene: TRBD2; J gene: TRBJ2-1; CDR3 DNA: TGTGCCAGCAGCCAGACGAAGTTAGCGGGGGGCATGTGGAATGAGCAGTTCTTC; CDR3 protein: CASSQTKLAGGMWNEQFF
clone size: NA; V gene: TRBV9; D gene: TRBD2; J gene: TRBJ2-5; CDR3 DNA: TGTGCCAGCAGCGTGGGAGGGGCACAAGAGACCCAGTACTTC; CDR3 protein: CASSVGGAQETQYF
clone size: NA; V gene: TRBV3-1/TRBV3-2; D gene: NA; J gene: TRBJ1-4; CDR3 DNA: TGTGCCAGCAGCCAGGTAGAAAAACTGTTTTTT; CDR3 protein: CASSQVEKLFF
clone size: NA; V gene: TRBV4-1; D gene: TRBD1; J gene: TRBJ1-3; CDR3 DNA: TGCGCCAGCAGCCAAGATACGACCGGGACAGGGGGCGCGTCGAACACCATATATTTT; CDR3 protein: CASSQDTTGTGGASNTIYF
clone size: few; V gene: TRBV5-5; D gene: TRBD2; J gene: TRBJ2-1; CDR3 DNA: TGTGCCAGCAGCTTAGCGGGGCCGCACAATGAGCAGTTCTTC; CDR3 protein: CASSLAGPHNEQFF
clone size: NA; V gene: TRBV7-9; D gene: NA; J gene: TRBJ1-1; CDR3 DNA: TGTGCCAGCAGCCGCTCGTCACGGGGCACTGAAGCTTTCTTT; CDR3 protein: CASSRSSRGTEAFF
clone size: NA; V gene: TRBV6-1; D gene: NA; J gene: TRBJ1-5; CDR3 DNA: TGTGCCAGCAGTGAAGCCTCAGGGCCCCAGCCCCAGCATTTT; CDR3 protein: CASSEASGPQPQHF
clone size: NA; V gene: TRBV19; D gene: NA; J gene: TRBJ1-2; CDR3 DNA: TGTGCCAGTAGTATTGGGGGGTCCGGCTACACCTTC; CDR3 protein: CASSIGGSGYTF
clone size: NA; V gene: TRBV9; D gene: NA; J gene: TRBJ1-3; CDR3 DNA: TGTGCCAGCAGCGGAGAGGGTAACTCTGGAAACACCATATATTTT; CDR3 protein: CASSGEGNSGNTIYF
clone size: NA; V gene: TRBV24-1; D gene: TRBD1; J gene: TRBJ2-3; CDR3 DNA: TGTGCCACCAGTGGCGGGACAGGGTGGCGAGATACGCAGTATTTT; CDR3 protein: CATSGGTGWRDTQYF
clone size: NA; V gene: TRBV5-1; D gene: NA; J gene: TRBJ1-4; CDR3 DNA: TGCGCCAGCAGCTTGGACTACAATGAAAAACTGTTTTTT; CDR3 protein: CASSLDYNEKLFF
clone size: NA; V gene: TRBV15; D gene: NA; J gene: TRBJ1-2; CDR3 DNA: TGTGCCACCTCCTCGGGACAAGCTAACTATGGCTACACCTTC; CDR3 protein: CATSSGQANYGYTF
clone size: NA; V gene: TRBV7-2; D gene: NA; J gene: TRBJ2-7; CDR3 DNA: TGTGCCAGCAGCCCCAACTGGCTTGGGGGGTATGACGAGCAGTACTTC; CDR3 protein: CASSPNWLGGYDEQYF
clone size: NA; V gene: TRBV4-2; D gene: NA; J gene: TRBJ1-1; CDR3 DNA: TGTGCCAGCAGCCAAGGAAGTCCCAGTGAAGCTTTCTTT; CDR3 protein: CASSQGSPSEAFF
clone size: NA; V gene: TRBV4-1; D gene: NA; J gene: TRBJ1-4; CDR3 DNA: TGCGCCAGCAGCCAAGGGGCGCGGGAAAAACTGTTTTTT; CDR3 protein: CASSQGAREKLFF
clone size: NA; V gene: TRBV11-2; D gene: NA; J gene: TRBJ2-2; CDR3 DNA: TGTGCCAGCAGGGGGGACCGATACACCGGGGAGCTGTTTTTT; CDR3 protein: CASRGDRYTGELFF
clone size: NA; V gene: TRBV6-5; D gene: TRBD1; J gene: TRBJ2-7; CDR3 DNA: TGTGCCAGCAGAGTCGGGACAGGGGTCTACGAGCAGTACTTC; CDR3 protein: CASRVGTGVYEQYF
clone size: once; V gene: TRBV5-1; D gene: NA; J gene: TRBJ1-5; CDR3 DNA: TGCGCCAGCAGCCCCGGGGGGACTAGCAATCAGCCCCAGCATTTT; CDR3 protein: CASSPGGTSNQPQHF
clone size: once; V gene: TRBV10-3; D gene: NA; J gene: TRBJ1-1; CDR3 DNA: TGTGCCATCAGTGATGGGGGGACGGCTACTATGAACACTGAAGCTTTCTTT; CDR3 protein: CAISDGGTATMNTEAFF
clone size: NA; V gene: TRBV18; D gene: NA; J gene: TRBJ2-2; CDR3 DNA: TGTGCCAGCCGTCACGAAGAGGGCACCGGGGAGCTGTTTTTT; CDR3 protein: CASRHEEGTGELFF
clone size: NA; V gene: TRBV6-2/TRBV6-3; D gene: TRBD1; J gene: TRBJ2-3; CDR3 DNA: TGTGCCAGCAGTAGGACAGGGGGAAGTCTAAGCACAGATACGCAGTATTTT; CDR3 protein: CASSRTGGSLSTDTQYF
clone size: NA; V gene: TRBV10-1; D gene: TRBD2; J gene: TRBJ2-1; CDR3 DNA: TGCGCCAGCAAGACTAGCGGTGAGGGTGAGCAGTTCTTC; CDR3 protein: CASKTSGEGEQFF
clone size: NA; V gene: TRBV27; D gene: NA; J gene: TRBJ2-2; CDR3 DNA: TGTGCCAGCAGCCCTCGGGTCGCGAACACCGGGGAGCTGTTTTTT; CDR3 protein: CASSPRVANTGELFF
clone size: NA; V gene: TRBV7-2; D gene: NA; J gene: TRBJ2-1; CDR3 DNA: TGTGCCAGCAGCTTAGTAGCGGTTGAGCAGTTCTTC; CDR3 protein: CASSLVAVEQFF
clone size: few; V gene: TRBV9; D gene: NA; J gene: TRBJ1-4; CDR3 DNA: TGTGCCAGCAGCGTAGGGGGGACGAAGCATAATGAAAAACTGTTTTTT; CDR3 protein: CASSVGGTKHNEKLFF
clone size: once; V gene: TRBV28; D gene: NA; J gene: TRBJ1-2; CDR3 DNA: TGTGCCAGCAGTTTATCCCAGGAGGGCTACACCTTC; CDR3 protein: CASSLSQEGYTF
clone size: NA; V gene: TRBV12-3/TRBV12-4; D gene: NA; J gene: TRBJ1-6; CDR3 DNA: TGTGCCAGCACTACGTGGGGTTCACCCCTCCACTTT; CDR3 protein: CASTTWGSPLHF
clone size: NA; V gene: TRBV4-3; D gene: NA; J gene: TRBJ2-7; CDR3 DNA: TGCGCCAGCAGCCAACGCACAGGAGACTACGAGCAGTACTTC; CDR3 protein: CASSQRTGDYEQYF
clone size: NA; V gene: TRBV6-1; D gene: TRBD1; J gene: TRBJ1-5; CDR3 DNA: TGTGCCAGCAGTGAAGATAGGGAGAGACAGGGTGGCCATAGCAATCAGCCCCAGCATTTT; CDR3 protein: CASSEDRERQGGHSNQPQHF
clone size: few; V gene: TRBV19; D gene: TRBD1; J gene: TRBJ1-1; CDR3 DNA: TGTGCCAGGAAAGCGGGACAGGGGGCGTCTGAAGCTTTCTTT; CDR3 protein: CARKAGQGASEAFF
clone size: few; V gene: TRBV7-8; D gene: TRBD1; J gene: TRBJ2-7; CDR3 DNA: TGTGCCAGCAGCTCACGGACAGGGGGCATGTACGAGCAGTACTTC; CDR3 protein: CASSSRTGGMYEQYF
clone size: NA; V gene: TRBV9; D gene: NA; J gene: TRBJ2-5; CDR3 DNA: TGTGCCAGCAGCGTAGAAAGGGGCCAAGAGACCCAGTACTTC; CDR3 protein: CASSVERGQETQYF
clone size: NA; V gene: TRBV4-3; D gene: NA; J gene: TRBJ2-1; CDR3 DNA: TGCGCCAGCAGCCAAGTCCGGCACCAGGTTTGGGATGAGCAGTTCTTC; CDR3 protein: CASSQVRHQVWDEQFF
clone size: NA; V gene: TRBV11-2; D gene: TRBD2; J gene: TRBJ2-1; CDR3 DNA: TGTGCCAGCAGCTTGTCACTAGCGGGGAGAGATCCCCGAAACAATGAGCAGTTCTTC; CDR3 protein: CASSLSLAGRDPRNNEQFF
clone size: NA; V gene: TRBV2; D gene: NA; J gene: TRBJ1-5; CDR3 DNA: TGTGCCAGCAGTGAATATGAGGGAAGCCAGCCCCAGCATTTT; CDR3 protein: CASSEYEGSQPQHF
clone size: few; V gene: TRBV2; D gene: TRBD2; J gene: TRBJ2-5; CDR3 DNA: TGTGCCAGCAGATATACTAGCGGGGGCCAAGAGACCCAGTACTTC; CDR3 protein: CASRYTSGGQETQYF
clone size: NA; V gene: TRBV27; D gene: NA; J gene: TRBJ2-2; CDR3 DNA: TGTGCCAGCAGTTTCACCGCGAACACCGGGGAGCTGTTTTTT; CDR3 protein: CASSFTANTGELFF
clone size: once; V gene: TRBV18; D gene: TRBD1; J gene: TRBJ2-7; CDR3 DNA: TGTGCCAGCTCGCCTGACAGGGCCTACGAGCAGTACTTC; CDR3 protein: CASSPDRAYEQYF
clone size: once; V gene: TRBV19; D gene: TRBD2; J gene: TRBJ2-7; CDR3 DNA: TGTGCCAGTAGTGACGGGACTAGCTACGAGCAGTACTTC; CDR3 protein: CASSDGTSYEQYF
clone size: NA; V gene: TRBV6-1; D gene: TRBD1; J gene: TRBJ1-4; CDR3 DNA: TGTGCCAGCAGTGAAAATATCCAGGGGGGTGAAAAACTGTTTTTT; CDR3 protein: CASSENIQGGEKLFF
clone size: NA; V gene: TRBV21-1; D gene: NA; J gene: TRBJ1-5; CDR3 DNA: TGTGCCAGCAGCAAAGCGCTGGCGGCAGGTAGCAATCAGCCCCAGCATTTT; CDR3 protein: CASSKALAAGSNQPQHF
clone size: NA; V gene: TRBV6-6; D gene: TRBD1; J gene: TRBJ1-3; CDR3 DNA: TGTGCCAGCAGGAGACAGGGGAATTTGGGAAACACCATATATTTT; CDR3 protein: CASRRQGNLGNTIYF
clone size: NA; V gene: TRBV2; D gene: NA; J gene: TRBJ2-5; CDR3 DNA: TGTGCCAGCGCGGATACTCAAGAGACCCAGTACTTC; CDR3 protein: CASADTQETQYF
clone size: once; V gene: TRBV29-1; D gene: NA; J gene: TRBJ2-7; CDR3 DNA: TGCAGACCAAAGACAGCTACGAGCTCCTACGAGCAGTACTTC; CDR3 protein: CRPKTATSSYEQYF
clone size: NA; V gene: TRBV19; D gene: TRBD1; J gene: TRBJ1-2; CDR3 DNA: TGTGCCAGTAGTATTCGCATAGTTACCGGGACAGGGCTTTATGGCTACACCTTC; CDR3 protein: CASSIRIVTGTGLYGYTF
clone size: NA; V gene: TRBV5-1; D gene: NA; J gene: TRBJ1-1; CDR3 DNA: TGCGCCAGCAGCCCCCATTTGGACACTGAAGCTTTCTTT; CDR3 protein: CASSPHLDTEAFF
clone size: once; V gene: TRBV15; D gene: NA; J gene: TRBJ1-1; CDR3 DNA: TGTGCCACCAGCAGACCGACGGGAAACACTGAAGCTTTCTTT; CDR3 protein: CATSRPTGNTEAFF
clone size: NA; V gene: TRBV4-2; D gene: NA; J gene: TRBJ2-5; CDR3 DNA: TGTGCCAGCAGCCAAGACAGGGTAGTACAAGAGACCCAGTACTTC; CDR3 protein: CASSQDRVVQETQYF
clone size: NA; V gene: TRBV27; D gene: NA; J gene: TRBJ1-1; CDR3 DNA: TGTGCCAGCAGTTTATGGGAGAACACTGAAGCTTTCTTT; CDR3 protein: CASSLWENTEAFF
clone size: NA; V gene: TRBV2; D gene: TRBD1; J gene: TRBJ1-5; CDR3 DNA: TGTGCCAGCAGTTCGCAGGACAGGGTCTCGCTCAATCAGCCCCAGCATTTT; CDR3 protein: CASSSQDRVSLNQPQHF
clone size: NA; V gene: TRBV5-8; D gene: TRBD1; J gene: TRBJ1-4; CDR3 DNA: TGTGCCAGCAGCTGGGGGGCTCCGGGACAGGGAACTGAAAAACTGTTTTTT; CDR3 protein: CASSWGAPGQGTEKLFF
clone size: NA; V gene: TRBV12-5; D gene: NA; J gene: TRBJ1-1; CDR3 DNA: TGTGCTAGTGGTATGGGGCTAGGGGACACTGAAGCTTTCTTT; CDR3 protein: CASGMGLGDTEAFF
clone size: NA; V gene: TRBV5-1; D gene: NA; J gene: TRBJ1-1; CDR3 DNA: TGCGCCAGCAGCTTCGGAGGGATGAACACTGAAGCTTTCTTT; CDR3 protein: CASSFGGMNTEAFF
clone size: NA; V gene: TRBV5-1; D gene: NA; J gene: TRBJ2-7; CDR3 DNA: TGCGCCAGCAGGCTGAGTGGGGCGACCTACGAGCAGTACTTC; CDR3 protein: CASRLSGATYEQYF
clone size: NA; V gene: TRBV9; D gene: TRBD1; J gene: TRBJ1-1; CDR3 DNA: TGTGCCAGCAGCGAGTGGGACAGGGTTACTGAAGCTTTCTTT; CDR3 protein: CASSEWDRVTEAFF
clone size: NA; V gene: TRBV18; D gene: NA; J gene: TRBJ1-1; CDR3 DNA: TGTGCCAGCTCACCGCAGGGGAATAGTGTAGCTTTCTTT; CDR3 protein: CASSPQGNSVAFF
clone size: NA; V gene: TRBV25-1; D gene: TRBD1; J gene: TRBJ1-2; CDR3 DNA: TGTGCCAGCAGTTCAGGGGGCGCCGGGTATGGCTACACCTTC; CDR3 protein: CASSSGGAGYGYTF
clone size: few; V gene: TRBV5-4; D gene: NA; J gene: TRBJ1-5; CDR3 DNA: TGTGCCAGCAGCTTGGATTGGAATCAGCCCCAGCATTTT; CDR3 protein: CASSLDWNQPQHF